This T cell receptor (beta chain) was captured by sequencing in a study of blood T cell repertoires in COVID-19. On the study more broadly: Some COVID-19 samples were acute and others convalescent; all came from the United States, Italy and Spain. From T cells, B-cell-depleted T cells, or PBMCs came the material, which was cDNA or gDNA.

The assay was immunoSEQ multiplex PCR, and TCRdb's table has in-frame clones only and misses some. The data contain 120,000 or so clones, about 85% of them seen just once; the ten biggest clones take up 27%. The CDR3 consists of 14 residues. The V end lost 7 bases, the J end lost 0 bases, and 12 bases lay between the germline ends. The germline V gene has CDR1 SNHLY and CDR2 FYNNEI. This receptor was obtained from a woman older than 75 with acute or convalescent COVID-19. The chain recombines TRBV2 with TRBJ1-1; possibly TRBD1 for D (5 bases). What was sequenced was peripheral blood. This CDR3 is CASTPGGVNTEAFF. CDR3 nucleotides: TGTGCCAGCACGCCGGGGGGGGTGAACACTGAAGCTTTCTTT.